Detailed here is one TCR beta chain. The germline CDR1 and CDR2 sequences are SGHTA and FQGNSA. The CDR3 loop spans 15 amino acids. J was trimmed by 8 bases and V by 1 base; bases with no gene match: 7. This record belongs to a study of cytomegalovirus exposure and HLA in healthy donors. Clones were sequenced by immunoSEQ multiplex PCR, and TCRdb holds only the in-frame ones, with some missing. The sample records around 150,000 clones, just under 90% being singletons. The V gene is TRBV7-2, the J gene TRBJ2-7; 11 nucleotides match TRBD2. Sequenced sample: PBMCs. This TCR was sampled from a woman aged 18-29 years in good health and CMV-seropositive. Here the CDR3 reads CASSLGTSGSSKQYF. The CDR3 DNA sequence: TGTGCCAGCAGCTTAGGTACTAGCGGGAGTAGTAAGCAGTACTTC.